A single sample is the source of the 8 T cell receptor beta chains below, sequenced in a study of T cell repertoires in cytomegalovirus infection. Via MiXCR, TCRdb re-called the reads, giving one row per CDR3 protein. The top ten hold about 2.3% of the sample, which has hundreds of thousands of distinct CDR3 sequences, about 8.8% seen once. The sequenced sample consisted of PBMCs. The receptors derive from a human donor in good health (CMV status not recorded). Some clones in this sample may be carry-over from other donors' samples.

This clonotype has at least ten counts. This chain links TRBV15 with TRBJ2-7; D is undetermined. V lost 7 bases, J lost 2 bases, and 15 bases lay in between. Per the germline V gene, CDR1 is LNHNV and CDR2 is YYDKDF (reference sequence). This CDR3 is 14 amino acids long. The CDR3 DNA reads as TGTGCCACCACCCGCAGCACGCCACCCTACGAGCAGTACGTC. Protein sequence: CATTRSTPPYEQYV.

This clonotype appeared many times. This chain links TRBV12-3 or TRBV12-4 with TRBJ2-1, with D possibly matching TRBD2 (5 bases). V gave up 7 bases and J gave up 9 bases, with 7 bases separating them. This CDR3 has 10 residues. The CDR3: CASIAGEQFF. DNA of the CDR3: TGTGCCAGCATTGCGGGTGAGCAGTTCTTC.

In this sample, this clonotype turned up many times. This chain uses TRBV2 with TRBJ2-7; 7 bases map to TRBD1. In germline, CDR1 is SNHLY, CDR2 FYNNEI. V lost 6 bases, J lost 3 bases, and 5 bases stayed unmatched. CDR3 length: 13 amino acids. The CDR3 nucleotides are TGTGCCAGCAGGGGGGACAGCTTCTACGAGCAGTACTTC. It is translated as CASRGDSFYEQYF.

This clonotype showed up just a few times. This rearrangement joins TRBV5-1 to TRBJ2-1, with 7 bases fitting TRBD2. V trimming: 3 bases; J trimming: 7 bases; junction bases outside the gene matches: 4. Germline V gives CDR1 SGHRS, CDR2 YFSETQ. The length of the CDR3 is 13 residues. CDR3 DNA sequence: TGCGCCAGCAGCTCAGCGGGGTCAAATGAGCAGTTCTTC. Protein product: CASSSAGSNEQFF.

This clonotype showed up many times. CDR3 nucleotides: TGTGCCAGCAGACCCACCGACAGGGAGGGATCACCCCTCCACTTT. Translated: CASRPTDREGSPLHF. The chain combines TRBV2 with TRBJ1-6; 7 bases line up with TRBD1. The length of the CDR3 is 15 residues. Germline V gives CDR1 SNHLY, CDR2 FYNNEI. J lost 10 bases, V lost 6 bases, and 12 bases had no gene match.

Many counts were recorded for this clonotype. V usage is TRBV28 and J usage is TRBJ2-5; TRBD2 is a possible D gene (6 bases). This CDR3 is built from 14 residues. Germline V gene lookup returns CDR1 MDHEN and CDR2 SYDVKM. V was shortened by 2 bases and J by 2 bases, with 9 bases between the two germline ends. This chain's CDR3 is CASSLPGTQETQYF. DNA of the CDR3: TGTGCCAGCAGTTTACCAGGGACTCAAGAGACCCAGTACTTC.

This clonotype was observed many times. The rearrangement uses TRBV12-3 or TRBV12-4 and TRBJ1-2; 7 nucleotides agree with TRBD1. With V trimmed by 5 bases and J by 3 bases, 12 bases remained unmatched. The CDR3 contains 16 residues. The CDR3 reads CASSPRSRGQDYGYTF. The CDR3 DNA sequence: TGTGCCAGCAGTCCCCGGTCGCGTGGACAGGACTATGGCTACACCTTC.

The chain couples TRBV7-9 to TRBJ1-5; D perhaps matches TRBD1 (5 bases). The length of the CDR3 is 15 residues. V was clipped by 5 bases and J by 5 bases, with 16 bases between them. In germline, CDR1 is SEHNR, CDR2 FQNEAQ (reference sequence). CDR3 nucleotides: TGTGCCAGCAGCCCCCGGGGGGGGGAGGATCAGCCCCAGCATTTT. The encoded protein is CASSPRGGEDQPQHF.